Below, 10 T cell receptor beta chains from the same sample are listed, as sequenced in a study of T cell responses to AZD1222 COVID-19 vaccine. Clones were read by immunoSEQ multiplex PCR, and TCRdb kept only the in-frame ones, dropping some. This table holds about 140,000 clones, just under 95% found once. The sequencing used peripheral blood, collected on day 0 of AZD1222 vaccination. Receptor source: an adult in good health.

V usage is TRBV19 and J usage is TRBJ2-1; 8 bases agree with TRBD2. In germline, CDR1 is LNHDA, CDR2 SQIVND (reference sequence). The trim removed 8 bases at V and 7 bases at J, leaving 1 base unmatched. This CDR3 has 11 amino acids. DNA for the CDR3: TGTGCCAGTCAGCGGGAGAATGAGCAGTTCTTC. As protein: CASQRENEQFF.

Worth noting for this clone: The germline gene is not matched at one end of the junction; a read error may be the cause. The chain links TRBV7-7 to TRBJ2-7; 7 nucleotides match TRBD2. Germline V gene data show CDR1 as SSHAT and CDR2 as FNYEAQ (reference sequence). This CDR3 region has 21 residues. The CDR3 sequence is CASSLANPSGSPAGVLGEQYF. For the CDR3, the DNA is TGTGCTAGCAGCTTAGCTAATCCCTCAGGTTCTCCGGCGGGAGTATTGGGCGAGCAGTACTTC.

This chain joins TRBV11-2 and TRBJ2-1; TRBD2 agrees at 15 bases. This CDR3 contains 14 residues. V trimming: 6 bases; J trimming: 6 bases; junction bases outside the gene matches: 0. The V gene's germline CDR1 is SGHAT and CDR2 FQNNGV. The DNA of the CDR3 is TGTGCCAGCAGGGGACTAGCGGGGGGCAATGAGCAGTTCTTC. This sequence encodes CASRGLAGGNEQFF.

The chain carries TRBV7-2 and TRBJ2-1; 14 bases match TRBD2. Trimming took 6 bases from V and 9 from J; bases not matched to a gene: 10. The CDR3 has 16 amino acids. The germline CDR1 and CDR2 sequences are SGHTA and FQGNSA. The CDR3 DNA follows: TGTGCCAGCAGTATGGGAGGACTAGCGGGAGGTGGTGAGCAGTTCTTC. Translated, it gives CASSMGGLAGGGEQFF.

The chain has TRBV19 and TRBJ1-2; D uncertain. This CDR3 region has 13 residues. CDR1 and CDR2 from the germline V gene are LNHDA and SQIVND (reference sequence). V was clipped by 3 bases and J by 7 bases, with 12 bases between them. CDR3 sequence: CASSMVAPAGYTF. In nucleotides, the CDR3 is TGTGCCAGTAGTATGGTGGCCCCGGCTGGCTACACCTTC.

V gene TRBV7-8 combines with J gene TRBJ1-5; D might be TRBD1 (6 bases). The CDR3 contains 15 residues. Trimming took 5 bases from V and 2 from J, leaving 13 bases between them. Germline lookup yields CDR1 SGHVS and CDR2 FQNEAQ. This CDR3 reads CASSVNRAGNQPQHF. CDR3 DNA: TGTGCCAGCAGCGTCAACAGGGCTGGCAATCAGCCCCAGCATTTT.

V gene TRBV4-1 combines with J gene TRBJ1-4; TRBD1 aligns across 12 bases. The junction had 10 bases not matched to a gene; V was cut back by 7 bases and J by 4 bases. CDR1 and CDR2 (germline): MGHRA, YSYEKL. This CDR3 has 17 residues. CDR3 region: CASTPRDRGRSNEKLFF. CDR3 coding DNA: TGCGCCAGCACTCCAAGGGACAGGGGGCGTAGTAATGAAAAACTGTTTTTT.

The CDR3 nucleotides are TGTGCCAGTAGTATCGGACAGTACAATCAGCCCCAGCATTTT. This translates into CASSIGQYNQPQHF. This sequence joins TRBV19 and TRBJ1-5, with D possibly being TRBD1 (6 bases). With 3 bases removed from V and 3 bases from J, the gap between germline ends came to 9 bases. The germline V gene encodes CDR1 LNHDA and CDR2 SQIVND (reference sequence). The CDR3 spans 14 residues.

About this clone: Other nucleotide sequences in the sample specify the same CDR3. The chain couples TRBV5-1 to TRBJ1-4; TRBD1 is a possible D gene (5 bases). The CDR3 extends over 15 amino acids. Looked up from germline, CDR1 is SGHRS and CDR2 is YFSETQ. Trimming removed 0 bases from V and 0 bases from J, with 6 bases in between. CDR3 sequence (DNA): TGCGCCAGCAGCTTGGAGGGGACAACTAATGAAAAACTGTTTTTT. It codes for CASSLEGTTNEKLFF.

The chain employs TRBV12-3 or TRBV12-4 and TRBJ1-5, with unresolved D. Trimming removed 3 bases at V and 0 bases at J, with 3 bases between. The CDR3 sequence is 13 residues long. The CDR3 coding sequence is TGTGCCAGCAGTTTCGATAGCAATCAGCCCCAGCATTTT. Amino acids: CASSFDSNQPQHF.